The 17 T cell receptor beta chains below all came from one sample that was sequenced in a study of post-analysis software for immune sequencing data. Findings and limits, study-wide: Roughly five TRBV segments appeared more often in patients than in controls, and TRBV5-6, TRBV5-1 and TRBV20-1 were among these.

Unique molecular identifiers were carried by the TCR beta cDNA libraries. Using its own MiXCR run on the PCR reads, TCRdb lists one record per CDR3 protein. The data hold 250,000 to 300,000 distinct CDR3 sequences, with 30% to 45% observed a single time. These receptors' targets are unknown. Material for sequencing was blood. Source of these receptors: a girl aged 5-17 years with multiple sclerosis.

This clonotype was observed a handful of times. J is TRBJ2-1 and V is TRBV5-1, with TRBD2 matching over 14 bases. CDR3 length equals 17 residues. CDR1 is SGHRS and CDR2 is YFSETQ in the germline V gene. The ends lost 4 bases at V and 8 bases at J; junction bases unmatched: 11. CDR3 sequence: CASSPGTSGRLGDEQFF. CDR3 coding DNA: TGCGCCAGCAGCCCCGGGACTAGCGGGAGACTAGGGGATGAGCAGTTCTTC.

This clonotype was detected only once. The V gene is TRBV14, the J gene TRBJ1-1, with D maybe TRBD1 (6 bases). This CDR3 contains 14 residues. The ends were cut back, 4 bases at V and 6 bases at J, with 15 bases in the middle. Germline values: CDR1 SGHDN, CDR2 FVKESK. The CDR3 DNA sequence: TGTGCCAGCAGCCCGTTGGGGGGGCTCTCTGAAGCTTTCTTT. This gives the protein CASSPLGGLSEAFF. Variable domain in full (rest from reference TRBV14 and TRBJ1-1): EAGVTQFPSHSVIEKGQTVTLRCDPISGHDNLYWYRRVMGKEIKFLLHFVKESKQDESGMPNNRFLAERTGGTYSTLKVQPAELEDSGVYFCASSPLGGLSEAFFGQGTRLTVV.

In its sample, this clonotype was seen a few times. The CDR3 protein is CTSSERPGRGEQYF. The CDR3 bases are TGTACCAGCAGCGAAAGGCCGGGGAGAGGCGAGCAGTACTTC. The rearrangement uses TRBV21-1 and TRBJ2-7; the table's D call TRBD1 went unverified against the DNA. TRBV21-1 is designated a pseudogene. The CDR3 loop spans 14 amino acids.

This clonotype appeared a few times. Since a much larger clone is just one base distant, this may be a read error. This chain links TRBV4-2 with TRBJ2-1, with TRBD1 identical over 10 bases. Germline CDR1 reads LGHNA; CDR2 reads YNFKEQ. This CDR3 region has 16 residues. CDR3 in amino acids: CASSLKTGGSYNERFF. CDR3 DNA: TGTGCCAGCAGCCTTAAGACAGGGGGCTCCTACAATGAGCGGTTCTTC.

About this clonotype itself: Since a much larger clone is just one base distant, this may be a read error. The rearrangement uses TRBV6-1 and TRBJ1-5; D call uncertain. V was pared by 7 bases and J by 9 bases, with 22 bases between. CDR1 MNHNS and CDR2 SASEGT come from the germline V gene. The CDR3 runs 15 residues. DNA of the CDR3: TGTGCCAGCACTAGACTCCAGGTCTCAGATCGGCCCCAGCATTTT. It specifies CASTRLQVSDRPQHF.

The sample holds many counts of this clonotype. The chain links TRBV27 to TRBJ1-2, with D possibly TRBD1 on 5 matching bases. V lost 3 bases to trimming and J lost 5 bases, with 10 bases between them. CDR3 length: 13 residues. Germline V lookup: CDR1 MNHEY, CDR2 SMNVEV (reference sequence). This chain's CDR3 is CASSFGSGYGYTF. Here the CDR3 DNA reads TGTGCCAGCAGTTTCGGGTCAGGGTATGGCTACACCTTC.

This clonotype was counted many times. The chain links TRBV4-1 to TRBJ1-2, with D uncertain. Germline CDR1 reads MGHRA; CDR2 reads YSYEKL. V was pared by 2 bases and J by 4 bases, with 11 bases between. There are 14 residues in the CDR3. The CDR3 sequence is CASSQPTQLYGYTF. The CDR3 nucleotides read TGCGCCAGCAGCCAACCGACCCAACTCTATGGCTACACCTTC.

This sequence joins TRBV7-3 and TRBJ1-5; D not certain. Germline lookup yields CDR1 SGHTA and CDR2 FQGTGA. The germline V and J ends were trimmed by 5 bases and 3 bases, with 11 bases remaining between them. This CDR3 has 14 residues. The CDR3: CASSPDGLNQPQHF. The CDR3 bases are TGTGCCAGCAGCCCGGACGGCCTCAATCAGCCCCAGCATTTT.

Only a few counts were recorded for this clonotype. The V and J genes are TRBV5-4 and TRBJ1-1, with D hard to call. Germline CDR1 is SGHNT and CDR2 is YYREEE (reference sequence). V was pared by 3 bases and J by 2 bases, with 14 bases between. The CDR3 loop spans 15 amino acids. CDR3 sequence: CASSSRWRSNTEAFF. CDR3 DNA sequence: TGTGCCAGCAGCTCTCGCTGGAGGTCCAACACTGAAGCTTTCTTT.

As concerns this clonotype: This could be a read error, since a much larger clone is one nucleotide away. The chain links TRBV20-1 to TRBJ1-4; tentative D call: TRBD1 (6 bases). The CDR3 has 14 amino acids. CDR1 is DFQATT, CDR2 SNEGSKA, per germline (reference sequence). In DNA form, the CDR3 reads TGCAGTGCTAGAGTAGACAGGACTAATGAAAAACGGTTTTTT. Protein product: CSARVDRTNEKRFF.

This clonotype was recorded many times. The J gene is TRBJ2-6, the V gene TRBV24-1, with D possibly TRBD1 on 6 matching bases. The CDR3 length is 16 residues. The germline gives CDR1 KGHDR, CDR2 SFDVKD. Trimming cost V 4 bases and J 0 bases, with 9 bases left between them. The DNA for the CDR3 is TGTGCCACCAGTGAACAGGGTATCTCTGGGGCCAACGTCCTGACTTTC. Its protein is CATSEQGISGANVLTF.

As regards this clonotype: A much more abundant neighbour one base away suggests this may be a read error. J is TRBJ2-1 and V is TRBV5-6; 10 bases map to TRBD2. The germline gives CDR1 SGHDT, CDR2 YYEEEE. CDR3 size: 17 residues. The CDR3: CASSPTLAGGQYNGQFF. DNA of the CDR3: TGTGCCAGCAGCCCCACTTTAGCGGGAGGCCAATACAATGGGCAGTTCTTC.

The chain is built from TRBV2 and TRBJ1-6; D is undetermined. The ends were cut back, 7 bases at V and 18 bases at J, with 19 bases in the middle. This CDR3 has 12 residues. CDR1 is SNHLY and CDR2 is FYNNEI in the germline V gene. In nucleotides, the CDR3 is TGTGCCAGCACCGCCAGGAATTCACCTCCCCACTTT. Amino acid sequence: CASTARNSPPHF.

The V gene is TRBV14, the J gene TRBJ2-2; maybe TRBD1 (6 bases). Germline V gene sequence: CDR1 SGHDN, CDR2 FVKESK. This CDR3 contains 15 residues. The V gene lost 4 bases and the J gene lost 2 bases, with 11 bases spanning the gap. CDR3 nucleotide sequence: TGTGCCAGCAGCCCACGGACAGTCAACACCGGGGAGCTGTTTTTT. Translated, it gives CASSPRTVNTGELFF.

The rearrangement uses TRBV5-1 and TRBJ1-6; 10 positions match TRBD1. With 0 bases clipped from V and 9 bases from J, the junction kept 6 bases outside the gene matches. Per the germline V gene, CDR1 is SGHRS and CDR2 is YFSETQ. The CDR3 totals 16 residues. CDR3 sequence (DNA): TGCGCCAGCAGCTTGGGACGCGGACAGGGGGTTTCACCCCTCCACTTT. As protein: CASSLGRGQGVSPLHF.

The CDR3 nucleotides are TGTGCCAGCAGCTCCGGACCCGAGAGCGATCAGCCCCAGCATTTT. It is translated as CASSSGPESDQPQHF. The rearrangement uses TRBV9 and TRBJ1-5; D is ambiguous. The germline V gene has CDR1 SGDLS and CDR2 YYNGEE. This CDR3 region has 15 residues. V lost 4 bases to trimming and J lost 5 bases, with 16 bases between them. The whole variable domain, remainder taken from reference TRBV9 and TRBJ1-5, is DSGVTQTPKHLITATGQRVTLRCSPRSGDLSVYWYQQSLDQGLQFLIQYYNGEERAKGNILERFSAQQFPDLHSELNLSSLELGDSALYFCASSSGPESDQPQHFGDGTRLSIL.

This clonotype showed up many times. V is TRBV7-2 and J is TRBJ2-1, with TRBD2 identical over 12 bases. The germline CDR1 and CDR2 sequences are SGHTA and FQGNSA. This CDR3 has 15 amino acids. V was pared by 4 bases and J by 5 bases, with 3 bases of the junction left unmatched. The CDR3 reads CASSSTSGSHNEQFF. CDR3 nucleotides: TGTGCCAGCAGCTCGACTAGCGGGAGTCACAATGAGCAGTTCTTC.